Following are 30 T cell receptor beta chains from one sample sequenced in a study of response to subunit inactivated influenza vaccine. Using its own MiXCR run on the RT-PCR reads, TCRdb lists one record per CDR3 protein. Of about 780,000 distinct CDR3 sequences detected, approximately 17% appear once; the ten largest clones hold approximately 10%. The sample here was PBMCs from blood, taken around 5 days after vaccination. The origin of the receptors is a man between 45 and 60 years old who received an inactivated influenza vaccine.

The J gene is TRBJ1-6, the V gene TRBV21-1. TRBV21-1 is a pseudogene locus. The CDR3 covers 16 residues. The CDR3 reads CASSERRSSYNSPLHF. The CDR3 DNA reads TGTGCCAGCAGCGAACGAAGGAGCTCCTATAATTCACCCCTCCACTTT.

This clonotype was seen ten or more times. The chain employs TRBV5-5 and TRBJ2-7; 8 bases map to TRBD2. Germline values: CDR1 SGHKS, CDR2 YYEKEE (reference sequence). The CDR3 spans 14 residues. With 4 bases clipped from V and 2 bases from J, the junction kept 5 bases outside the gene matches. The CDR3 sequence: CASSPGLGAYEQYF. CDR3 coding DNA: TGTGCCAGCAGCCCGGGACTAGGGGCCTACGAGCAGTACTTC.

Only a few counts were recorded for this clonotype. The DNA for the CDR3 is TGTGCCAGCAGTTTACGGGGGGCCAGCTCCTACAATGAGCAGTTCTTC. This encodes CASSLRGASSYNEQFF. The V gene is TRBV12-3 or TRBV12-4, the J gene TRBJ2-1; the D gene is possibly TRBD2 (7 bases). Trimming cost V 2 bases and J 0 bases, with 11 bases left between them. The CDR3 has 16 residues.

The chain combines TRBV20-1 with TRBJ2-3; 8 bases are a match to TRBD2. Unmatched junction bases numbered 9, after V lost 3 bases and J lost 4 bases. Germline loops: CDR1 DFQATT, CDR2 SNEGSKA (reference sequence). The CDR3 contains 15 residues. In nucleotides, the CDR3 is TGCAGTGCTAGCGGCGGGACTAGTGGTGCAGATACGCAGTATTTT. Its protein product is CSASGGTSGADTQYF.

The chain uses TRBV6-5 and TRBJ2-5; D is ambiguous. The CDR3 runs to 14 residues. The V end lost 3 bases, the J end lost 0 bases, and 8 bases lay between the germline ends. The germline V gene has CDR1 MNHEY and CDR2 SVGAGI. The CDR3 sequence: CASSYTPYQETQYF. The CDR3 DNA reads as TGTGCCAGCAGTTATACACCTTACCAAGAGACCCAGTACTTC.

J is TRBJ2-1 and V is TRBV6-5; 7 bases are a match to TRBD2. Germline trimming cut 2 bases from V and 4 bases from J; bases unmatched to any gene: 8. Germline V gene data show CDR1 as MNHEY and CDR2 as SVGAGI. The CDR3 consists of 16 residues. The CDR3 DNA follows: TGTGCCAGCAGTTACACGTCTTTTAGCGGGTACAATGAGCAGTTCTTC. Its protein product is CASSYTSFSGYNEQFF.

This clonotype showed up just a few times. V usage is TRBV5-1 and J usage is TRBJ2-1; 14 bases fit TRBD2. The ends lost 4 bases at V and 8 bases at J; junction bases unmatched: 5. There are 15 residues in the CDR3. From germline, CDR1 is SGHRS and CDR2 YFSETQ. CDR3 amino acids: CASSAGTSGRDEQFF. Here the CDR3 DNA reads TGCGCCAGCAGCGCCGGGACTAGCGGGAGAGATGAGCAGTTCTTC.

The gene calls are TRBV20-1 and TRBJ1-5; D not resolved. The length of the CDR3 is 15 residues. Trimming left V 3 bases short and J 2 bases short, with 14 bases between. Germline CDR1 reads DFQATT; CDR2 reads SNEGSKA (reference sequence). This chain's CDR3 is CSASPGPSGNQPQHF. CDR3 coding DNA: TGCAGTGCTAGTCCCGGCCCGTCGGGCAATCAGCCCCAGCATTTT.

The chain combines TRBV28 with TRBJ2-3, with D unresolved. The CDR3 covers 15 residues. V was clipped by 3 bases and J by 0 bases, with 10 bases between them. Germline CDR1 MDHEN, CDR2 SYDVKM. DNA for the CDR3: TGTGCCAGCAGTTTCCAGCCCTCTAGCACAGATACGCAGTATTTT. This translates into CASSFQPSSTDTQYF.

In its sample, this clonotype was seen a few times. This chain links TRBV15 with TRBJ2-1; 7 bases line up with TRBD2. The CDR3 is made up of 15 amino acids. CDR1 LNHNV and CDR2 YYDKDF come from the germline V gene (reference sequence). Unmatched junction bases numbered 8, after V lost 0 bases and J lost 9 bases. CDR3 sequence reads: CATSREIGTGGEQFF. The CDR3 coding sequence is TGTGCCACCAGCAGAGAGATTGGGACGGGAGGTGAGCAGTTCTTC.

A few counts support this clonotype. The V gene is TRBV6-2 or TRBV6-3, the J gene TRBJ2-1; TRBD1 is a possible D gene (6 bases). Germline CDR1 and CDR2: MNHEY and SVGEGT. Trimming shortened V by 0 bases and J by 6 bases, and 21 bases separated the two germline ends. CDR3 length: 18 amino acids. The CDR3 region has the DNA TGTGCCAGCAGTTACTCGCTCGGGACACCTTCTATTTCCAATGAGCAGTTCTTC. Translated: CASSYSLGTPSISNEQFF.

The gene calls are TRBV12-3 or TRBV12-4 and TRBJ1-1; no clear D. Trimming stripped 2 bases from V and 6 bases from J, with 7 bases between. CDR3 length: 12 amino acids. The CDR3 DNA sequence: TGTGCCAGCAGTTTACGATGGGCTGAAGCTTTCTTT. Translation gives CASSLRWAEAFF.

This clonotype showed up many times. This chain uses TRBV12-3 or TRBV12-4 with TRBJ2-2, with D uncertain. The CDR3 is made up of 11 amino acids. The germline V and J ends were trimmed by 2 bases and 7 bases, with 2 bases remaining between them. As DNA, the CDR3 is TGTGCCAGCAGTTTACACGGGGAGCTGTTTTTT. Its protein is CASSLHGELFF.

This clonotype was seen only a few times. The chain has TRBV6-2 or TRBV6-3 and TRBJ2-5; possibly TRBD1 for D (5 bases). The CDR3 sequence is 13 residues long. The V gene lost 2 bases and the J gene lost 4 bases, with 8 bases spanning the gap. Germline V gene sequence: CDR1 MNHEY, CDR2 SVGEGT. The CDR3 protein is CASSYGARETQYF. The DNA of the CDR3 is TGTGCCAGCAGTTACGGGGCTCGAGAGACCCAGTACTTC.

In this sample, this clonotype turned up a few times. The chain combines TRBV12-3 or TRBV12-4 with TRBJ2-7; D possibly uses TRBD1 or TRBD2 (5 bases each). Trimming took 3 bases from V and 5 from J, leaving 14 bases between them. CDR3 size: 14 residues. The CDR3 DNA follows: TGTGCCAGCAGTTTCCGGGACGGGACCCACGAGCAGTACTTC. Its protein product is CASSFRDGTHEQYF.

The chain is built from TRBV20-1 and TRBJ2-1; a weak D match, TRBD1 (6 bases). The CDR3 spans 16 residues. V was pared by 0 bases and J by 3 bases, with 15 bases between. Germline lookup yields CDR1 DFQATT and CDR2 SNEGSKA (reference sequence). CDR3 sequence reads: CSARDYPGQNYNEQFF. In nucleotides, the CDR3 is TGCAGTGCTAGAGATTACCCCGGACAGAACTACAATGAGCAGTTCTTC.

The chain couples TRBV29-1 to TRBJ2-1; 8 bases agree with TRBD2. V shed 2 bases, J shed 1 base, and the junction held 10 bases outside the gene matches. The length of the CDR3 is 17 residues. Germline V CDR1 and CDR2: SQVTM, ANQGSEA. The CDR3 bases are TGCAGCGTTGAAAATCCGGGACTAGTTATTTCCTACAATGAGCAGTTCTTC. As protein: CSVENPGLVISYNEQFF.

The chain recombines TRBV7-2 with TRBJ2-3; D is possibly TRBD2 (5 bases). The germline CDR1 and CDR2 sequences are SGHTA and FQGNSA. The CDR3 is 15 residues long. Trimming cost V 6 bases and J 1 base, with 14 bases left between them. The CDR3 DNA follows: TGTGCCAGCAGGATAGGCGGGTTCCGCACAGATACGCAGTATTTT. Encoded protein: CASRIGGFRTDTQYF.

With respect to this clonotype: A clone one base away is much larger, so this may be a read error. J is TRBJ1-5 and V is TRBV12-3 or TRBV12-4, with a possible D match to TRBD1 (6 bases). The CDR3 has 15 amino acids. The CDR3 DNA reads TGTGGCAGCAGTATCAGGGGATTGTCCAATCAGCCCCAGCATTTT. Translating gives CGSSIRGLSNQPQHF.

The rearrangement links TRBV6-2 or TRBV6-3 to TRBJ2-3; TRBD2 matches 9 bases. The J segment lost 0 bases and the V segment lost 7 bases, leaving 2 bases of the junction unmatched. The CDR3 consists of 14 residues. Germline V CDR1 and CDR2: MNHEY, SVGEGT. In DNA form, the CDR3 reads TGTGCCAGCAACCTAGCGGGGAGCACAGATACGCAGTATTTT. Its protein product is CASNLAGSTDTQYF.

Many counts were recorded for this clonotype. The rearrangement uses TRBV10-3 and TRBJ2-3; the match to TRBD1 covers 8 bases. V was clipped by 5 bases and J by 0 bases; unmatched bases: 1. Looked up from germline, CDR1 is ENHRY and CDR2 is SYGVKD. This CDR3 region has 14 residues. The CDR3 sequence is CAISWDRSTDTQYF. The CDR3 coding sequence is TGTGCCATCAGTTGGGACAGGAGCACAGATACGCAGTATTTT.

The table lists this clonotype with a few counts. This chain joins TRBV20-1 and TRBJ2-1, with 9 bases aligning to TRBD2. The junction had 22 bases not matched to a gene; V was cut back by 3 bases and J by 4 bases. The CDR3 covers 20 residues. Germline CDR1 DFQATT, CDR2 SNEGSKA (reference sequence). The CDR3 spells CSASSLRASGALSHYNEQFF. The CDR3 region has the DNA TGCAGTGCTAGCTCATTGAGGGCTAGCGGGGCTCTATCCCATTACAATGAGCAGTTCTTC.

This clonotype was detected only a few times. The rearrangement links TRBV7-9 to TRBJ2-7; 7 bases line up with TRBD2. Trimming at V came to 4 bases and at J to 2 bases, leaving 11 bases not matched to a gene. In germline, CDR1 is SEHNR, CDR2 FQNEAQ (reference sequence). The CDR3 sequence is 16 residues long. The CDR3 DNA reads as TGTGCCAGCAGCTCTTACGGGAGGACATTTCCCTACGAGCAGTACTTC. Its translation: CASSSYGRTFPYEQYF.

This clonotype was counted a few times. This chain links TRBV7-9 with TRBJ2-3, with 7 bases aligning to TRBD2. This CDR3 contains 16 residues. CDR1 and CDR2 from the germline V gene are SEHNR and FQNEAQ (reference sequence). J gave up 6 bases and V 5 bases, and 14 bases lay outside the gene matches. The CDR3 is CASSPVIRGSVDTQYF. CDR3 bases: TGTGCCAGCAGCCCCGTCATCCGCGGGAGTGTCGATACGCAGTATTTT. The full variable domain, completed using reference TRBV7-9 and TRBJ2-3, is DTGVSQNPRHKITKRGQNVTFRCDPISEHNRLYWYRQTLGQGPEFLTYFQNEAQLEKSRLLSDRFSAERPKGSFSTLEIQRTEQGDSAMYLCASSPVIRGSVDTQYFGPGTRLTVL.

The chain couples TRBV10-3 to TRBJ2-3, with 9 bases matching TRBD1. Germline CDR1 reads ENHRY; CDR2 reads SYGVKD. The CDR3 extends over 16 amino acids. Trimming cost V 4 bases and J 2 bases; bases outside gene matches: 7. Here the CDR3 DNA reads TGTGCCATCAGTGGGGGACAGGGCCTTTCCACAGATACGCAGTATTTT. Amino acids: CAISGGQGLSTDTQYF.

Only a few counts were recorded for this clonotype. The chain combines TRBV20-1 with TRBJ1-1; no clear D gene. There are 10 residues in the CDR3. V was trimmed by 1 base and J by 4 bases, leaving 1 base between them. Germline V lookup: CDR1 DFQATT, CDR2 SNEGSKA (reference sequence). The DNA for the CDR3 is TGCAGTGCTAGAGTCACTGAAGCTTTCTTT. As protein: CSARVTEAFF.

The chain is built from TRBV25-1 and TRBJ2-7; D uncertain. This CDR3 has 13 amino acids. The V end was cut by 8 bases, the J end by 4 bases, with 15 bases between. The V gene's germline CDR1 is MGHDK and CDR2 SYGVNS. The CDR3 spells CASGRDGLYEQYF. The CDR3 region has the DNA TGTGCCAGCGGACGCGATGGGCTTTACGAGCAGTACTTC.

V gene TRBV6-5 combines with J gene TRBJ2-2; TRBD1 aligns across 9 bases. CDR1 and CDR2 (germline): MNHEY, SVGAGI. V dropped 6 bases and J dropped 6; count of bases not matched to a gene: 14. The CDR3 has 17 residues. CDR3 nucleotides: TGTGCCAGCAGGTCACTCACAGGGGGCGCCCCGGCCGGGGAGCTGTTTTTT. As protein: CASRSLTGGAPAGELFF.

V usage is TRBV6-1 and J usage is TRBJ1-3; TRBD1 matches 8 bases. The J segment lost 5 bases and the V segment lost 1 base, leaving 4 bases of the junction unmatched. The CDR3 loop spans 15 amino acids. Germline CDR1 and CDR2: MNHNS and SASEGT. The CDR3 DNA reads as TGTGCCAGCAGTGAAGTCGGACAGGGCCGAAACACCATATATTTT. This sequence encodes CASSEVGQGRNTIYF.

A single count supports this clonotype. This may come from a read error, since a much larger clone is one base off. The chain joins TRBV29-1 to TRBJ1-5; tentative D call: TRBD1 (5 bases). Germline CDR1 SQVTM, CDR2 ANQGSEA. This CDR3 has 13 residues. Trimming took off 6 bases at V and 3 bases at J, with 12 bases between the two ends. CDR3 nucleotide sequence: TGCAGCGTCCGGAACAGGATCAATCAGCCCCAGCATTTT. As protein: CSVRNRINQPQHF.